This T cell receptor (beta chain) was identified during a study of cytomegalovirus exposure and HLA in healthy donors. About the research overall: Clustering assigned about four fifths of the roughly 380 genotyped donors to the Caucasian-associated ancestry cluster.

Study-wide results and limits: TCR sequences were mostly rare, though some public TCRs occurred in many donors.

Primers for the PCR totalled 60 Vbeta and 13 Jbeta. Produced via immunoSEQ multiplex PCR; TCRdb's table is partial and in-frame only. The sample lists about 190,000 clones; approximately 78% were seen once. Comment on this clone: The target antigen is unknown.

V gave up 7 bases and J gave up 0 bases, with 17 bases separating them. Germline V gives CDR1 MNHEY, CDR2 SVGAGI. The CDR3 totals 16 residues. The donors comprised healthy bone marrow donors. The receptor was derived from a woman aged 18-29 years in good health and CMV-seronegative. This chain connects TRBV6-5 to TRBJ2-3, with a possible D match to TRBD2 (5 bases). The sequencing input was PBMCs. Here the CDR3 reads CASNYLGDSSTDTQYF. The CDR3 DNA follows: TGTGCCAGCAATTATCTGGGAGATTCTAGCACAGATACGCAGTATTTT.